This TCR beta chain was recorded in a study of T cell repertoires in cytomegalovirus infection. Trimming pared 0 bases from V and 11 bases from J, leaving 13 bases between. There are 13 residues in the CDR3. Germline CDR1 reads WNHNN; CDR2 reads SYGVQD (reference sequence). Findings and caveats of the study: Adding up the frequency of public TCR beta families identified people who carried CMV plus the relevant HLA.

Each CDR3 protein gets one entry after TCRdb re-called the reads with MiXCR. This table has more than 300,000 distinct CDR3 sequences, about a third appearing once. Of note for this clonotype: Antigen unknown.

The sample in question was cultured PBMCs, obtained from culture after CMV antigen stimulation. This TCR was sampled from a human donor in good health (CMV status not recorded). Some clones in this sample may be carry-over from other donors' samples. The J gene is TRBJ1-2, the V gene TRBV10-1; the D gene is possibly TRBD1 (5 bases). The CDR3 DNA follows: TGCGCCAGCAGTGAGTCAGGCCGGGACGATTACACCTTC. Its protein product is CASSESGRDDYTF.